These 30 T cell receptor beta chains originate from one sample sequenced in a study of cytomegalovirus exposure and HLA in healthy donors (dated by TCRdb to about 2017). Library preparation employed the immunoSEQ multiplex PCR assay. The multiplex PCR relied on a mix of 60 forward primers for TCR Vbeta segments and 13 reverse primers for TCR Jbeta segments. In its TCRdb copy, this immuneACCESS table keeps in-frame sequences only and misses some clones. Where compared with another copy, unresolved V genes explain less than half of these, and the others have no known cause. Present in this sample are 150,000 to 200,000 clones, 70% to 80% of which were seen just once. The top ten clonotypes cover 1.9% of the sample. The sequenced sample was PBMCs. These receptors originate from a man in his thirties or forties in good health and CMV-seronegative.

The J gene is TRBJ2-1, the V gene TRBV27; 8 bases are shared with TRBD1. This CDR3 is 15 amino acids long. Germline V gene lookup returns CDR1 MNHEY and CDR2 SMNVEV (reference sequence). V dropped 2 bases and J dropped 3; count of bases not matched to a gene: 3. CDR3 nucleotides: TGTGCCAGCAGTTTAACGGGACAGGTCTACAATGAGCAGTTCTTC. It specifies CASSLTGQVYNEQFF.

The V gene is TRBV7-3, the J gene TRBJ2-7, with TRBD1 as a possible D gene (5 bases). The CDR3 has 12 residues. Germline values: CDR1 SGHTA, CDR2 FQGTGA. V lost 5 bases to trimming and J lost 6 bases, with 11 bases between them. The CDR3 DNA sequence: TGTGCCAGCAGCAAATTCCAGGGCGAGCAGTACTTC. As protein: CASSKFQGEQYF.

CDR3 sequence (DNA): TGCAGCGCACACAGGGAATGGGACACTGAAGCTTTCTTT. Translation gives CSAHREWDTEAFF. This rearrangement joins TRBV29-1 to TRBJ1-1; possibly TRBD1 for D (6 bases). CDR3 size: 13 residues. The germline CDR1 and CDR2 sequences are SQVTM and ANQGSEA. The V end was cut by 7 bases, the J end by 3 bases, with 15 bases between. Together with reference TRBV29-1 and TRBJ1-1, the CDR3 gives the full variable domain: SAVISQKPSRDICQRGTSLTIQCQVDSQVTMMFWYRQQPGQSLTLIATANQGSEATYESGFVIDKFPISRPNLTFSTLTVSNMSPEDSSIYLCSAHREWDTEAFFGQGTRLTVV.

The chain is built from TRBV5-8 and TRBJ2-2; 7 positions agree with TRBD2. The V gene's germline CDR1 is SGHTS and CDR2 YDEGEE. With 1 base clipped from V and 4 bases from J, the junction kept 7 bases outside the gene matches. This CDR3 comprises 16 residues. The CDR3, as DNA: TGTGCCAGCAGCTTGCTTCTAGCGGAGTTCACCGGGGAGCTGTTTTTT. Protein: CASSLLLAEFTGELFF.

The V gene is TRBV5-5, the J gene TRBJ2-6; no clear D gene. The CDR3 is 14 amino acids. Germline CDR1 SGHKS, CDR2 YYEKEE (reference sequence). V lost 5 bases to trimming and J lost 4 bases, with 10 bases between them. The CDR3 sequence: CASRVAQGANVLTF. CDR3 DNA: TGTGCCAGCAGGGTAGCTCAAGGGGCCAACGTCCTGACTTTC.

The V and J genes are TRBV15 and TRBJ2-1; D might be TRBD2 (6 bases). Germline CDR1 and CDR2: LNHNV and YYDKDF (reference sequence). V was pared by 5 bases and J by 6 bases, with 14 bases between. The CDR3 has 14 residues. CDR3 DNA sequence: TGTGCCACCAGCGATAGCGGTTTGGGCAATGAGCAGTTCTTC. It yields the protein CATSDSGLGNEQFF.

This chain uses TRBV2 with TRBJ1-1; D not certain. Deletions cut 6 bases from V and 0 bases from J, with 5 bases between. The germline CDR1 and CDR2 sequences are SNHLY and FYNNEI. The CDR3 length is 12 residues. CDR3 sequence (DNA): TGTGCCAGCAGCTTATTGAACACTGAAGCTTTCTTT. It yields the protein CASSLLNTEAFF.

This chain uses TRBV7-3 with TRBJ2-6, with D tentatively TRBD1 (6 bases). The V end was cut by 1 base, the J end by 0 bases, with 16 bases between. Germline CDR1 SGHTA, CDR2 FQGTGA. This CDR3 spans 19 amino acids. This chain's CDR3 is CASSLIPPGHGSGANVLTF. CDR3 nucleotides: TGTGCCAGCAGCTTAATTCCTCCGGGACATGGCTCTGGGGCCAACGTCCTGACTTTC.

On this clone itself: The junction departs from germline at one end; a sequencing error may be responsible. The chain joins TRBV5-6 to TRBJ2-7, with D maybe TRBD2 (5 bases). Germline V gene lookup returns CDR1 SGHDT and CDR2 YYEEEE. The CDR3 has 14 residues. CDR3 sequence reads: CASSSGPGLYEQHF. The CDR3 DNA reads TGTGCCAGCAGCTCTGGACCGGGGTTGTACGAGCAGCACTTC.

V is TRBV5-1 and J is TRBJ2-7; 11 nucleotides line up with TRBD2. V gave up 6 bases and J gave up 5 bases; unmatched junction bases: 19. Germline-derived CDR1 and CDR2 are SGHRS and YFSETQ. The CDR3 contains 18 residues. CDR3 amino acids: CASTPIPGLAVISNEQYF. The CDR3 DNA follows: TGCGCCAGCACCCCCATACCGGGACTAGCGGTTATTTCCAACGAGCAGTACTTC.

V gene TRBV7-9 combines with J gene TRBJ2-1; D unresolved. The germline V and J ends were trimmed by 4 bases and 7 bases, with 5 bases remaining between them. Germline lookup yields CDR1 SEHNR and CDR2 FQNEAQ (reference sequence). The CDR3 is made up of 11 amino acids. CDR3 amino acids: CASSSPNEQFF. For the CDR3, the DNA is TGTGCCAGCAGCTCCCCTAATGAGCAGTTCTTC.

This clone was seen a single time. The chain links TRBV25-1 to TRBJ2-2, with D possibly being TRBD1 (5 bases). Trimming left V 9 bases short and J 0 bases short, with 14 bases between. CDR3 size: 15 residues. From germline, CDR1 is MGHDK and CDR2 SYGVNS. DNA for the CDR3: TGTGCCAGTAGGGCGAGACAGCCGAACACCGGGGAGCTGTTTTTT. Amino acids: CASRARQPNTGELFF.

This clone turned up a few times. CDR3 region: CASSIDPPDRGGAKNIQYF. CDR3 sequence (DNA): TGTGCCAGTAGTATAGATCCCCCGGACAGGGGTGGGGCCAAAAACATTCAGTACTTC. V is TRBV19 and J is TRBJ2-4, with 9 bases lining up with TRBD1. The ends lost 0 bases at V and 1 base at J; junction bases unmatched: 10. This CDR3 contains 19 residues. CDR1 and CDR2 (germline): LNHDA, SQIVND (reference sequence).

In this sample, this clone turned up once. The V call is TRBV4-1, the J call TRBJ2-5; 14 nucleotides match TRBD2. In germline, CDR1 is MGHRA, CDR2 YSYEKL. This CDR3 has 16 amino acids. With V trimmed by 4 bases and J by 10 bases, 11 bases remained unmatched. DNA of the CDR3: TGCGCCAGCAGCCCCGGACTAGCGGGAGGAGAAATGGGCCAGTACTTC. Its protein is CASSPGLAGGEMGQYF.

As to this clone: The same CDR3 is also encoded by other DNA sequences in this sample. The genes are TRBV4-1 and TRBJ1-2; 7 bases fit TRBD1. Trimming removed 3 bases from V and 0 bases from J; junction bases left unmatched: 7. CDR3 length: 16 residues. The V gene's germline CDR1 is MGHRA and CDR2 YSYEKL. The CDR3 protein is CASSQDGDRTNYGYTF. The CDR3, as DNA: TGCGCCAGCAGCCAGGATGGGGACAGAACTAACTATGGCTACACCTTC.

This chain links TRBV6-1 with TRBJ2-7, with 10 bases that match TRBD2. The ends lost 4 bases at V and 2 bases at J; junction bases unmatched: 2. The CDR3 length is 14 residues. Looked up from germline, CDR1 is MNHNS and CDR2 is SASEGT. The CDR3 loop reads CASSASGGTYEQYF. As DNA, the CDR3 is TGTGCCAGCAGTGCTAGCGGGGGTACCTACGAGCAGTACTTC.

This chain uses TRBV5-6 with TRBJ2-7, with D possibly being TRBD1 (6 bases). This CDR3 contains 14 residues. V lost 0 bases to trimming and J lost 3 bases, with 10 bases between them. Germline V gene lookup returns CDR1 SGHDT and CDR2 YYEEEE. The CDR3 DNA sequence: TGTGCCAGCAGCTTGGGGACAGTGAACTACGAGCAGTACTTC. Translated: CASSLGTVNYEQYF.

V gene TRBV6-6 combines with J gene TRBJ2-1; TRBD2 aligns across 15 bases. The CDR3 contains 16 residues. After removal of 6 bases from V and 9 bases from J, the junction contained 9 bases not matched to a gene. The V gene's germline CDR1 is MNHNY and CDR2 SVGAGI (reference sequence). The CDR3 DNA sequence: TGTGCCAGCAGCCACGGACTAGCGGGAGGGGAGTCTGAGCAGTTCTTC. This encodes CASSHGLAGGESEQFF.

V usage is TRBV5-1 and J usage is TRBJ2-3; TRBD2 is a possible D gene (5 bases). There are 15 residues in the CDR3. The germline V gene encodes CDR1 SGHRS and CDR2 YFSETQ. V gave up 3 bases and J gave up 4 bases, with 15 bases separating them. CDR3 in amino acids: CASSWVGSEADTQYF. DNA of the CDR3: TGCGCCAGCAGCTGGGTGGGGAGTGAGGCAGATACGCAGTATTTT.

The chain carries TRBV4-1 and TRBJ2-7; 11 nucleotides match TRBD1. The J segment lost 7 bases and the V segment lost 1 base, leaving 3 bases of the junction unmatched. Germline CDR1 and CDR2: MGHRA and YSYEKL. The CDR3 runs 14 residues. The CDR3 loop is CASSQVGQGAEQYF. The CDR3 nucleotides read TGCGCCAGCAGCCAAGTCGGACAGGGGGCTGAGCAGTACTTC.

A single count supports this clone. This chain connects TRBV28 to TRBJ1-2, with D perhaps TRBD1 (6 bases). There are 13 residues in the CDR3. Germline V gene lookup returns CDR1 MDHEN and CDR2 SYDVKM. V was trimmed by 3 bases and J by 4 bases, leaving 9 bases between them. The CDR3 is CASSLGALYGYTF. As DNA, the CDR3 is TGTGCCAGCAGTTTGGGGGCCCTCTATGGCTACACCTTC.

The chain uses TRBV10-3 and TRBJ2-3; 8 bases agree with TRBD2. The CDR3 totals 15 residues. Germline CDR1 is ENHRY and CDR2 is SYGVKD. V was pared by 7 bases and J by 3 bases, with 9 bases of the junction left unmatched. CDR3 nucleotides: TGTGCCATCACTCAGGGACGGGAGGGTACAGATACGCAGTATTTT. Translated, it gives CAITQGREGTDTQYF.

This clone was counted once. V gene TRBV7-8 combines with J gene TRBJ2-7; a possible D gene is TRBD2 (6 bases). This CDR3 has 13 residues. V was trimmed by 8 bases and J by 7 bases, leaving 18 bases between them. CDR1 SGHVS and CDR2 FQNEAQ come from the germline V gene. CDR3 sequence (DNA): TGTGCCAGCTCCCAAGTGGGCGGGGTAGAGCAGTACTTC. Translating gives CASSQVGGVEQYF.

The rearrangement joins TRBV5-1 to TRBJ1-1; D remains unclear. The CDR3 is 12 residues long. V was shortened by 3 bases and J by 7 bases, with 10 bases between the two germline ends. Germline loops: CDR1 SGHRS, CDR2 YFSETQ. The CDR3 spells CASSSTGFEAFF. The CDR3 nucleotides read TGCGCCAGCAGCTCCACCGGTTTTGAAGCTTTCTTT. Full variable domain (remainder filled in from reference TRBV5-1 and TRBJ1-1): KAGVTQTPRYLIKTRGQQVTLSCSPISGHRSVSWYQQTPGQGLQFLFEYFSETQRNKGNFPGRFSGRQFSNSRSEMNVSTLELGDSALYLCASSSTGFEAFFGQGTRLTVV.

CDR3 sequence (DNA): TGTGCCAGCAGCCAAGGGACATTTAGGGGACGGGGAGAGACCCAGTACTTC. This sequence encodes CASSQGTFRGRGETQYF. This chain joins TRBV9 and TRBJ2-5; TRBD1 is a possible D gene (6 bases). The ends were cut back, 4 bases at V and 4 bases at J, with 23 bases in the middle. The CDR3 extends over 17 amino acids. Germline V lookup: CDR1 SGDLS, CDR2 YYNGEE.

The J gene is TRBJ2-7, the V gene TRBV28; D not resolved. The V gene's germline CDR1 is MDHEN and CDR2 SYDVKM. The germline V and J ends were trimmed by 9 bases and 0 bases, with 9 bases remaining between them. The CDR3 covers 12 residues. The DNA for the CDR3 is TGTGCCAGTCAACTTAGCTCCTACGAGCAGTACTTC. Translation gives CASQLSSYEQYF.

This sequence joins TRBV28 and TRBJ2-7; D perhaps matches TRBD2 (5 bases). Germline CDR1 MDHEN, CDR2 SYDVKM. Trimming took 8 bases from V and 3 from J, leaving 11 bases between them. The CDR3 is 12 amino acids. The CDR3 DNA is TGTGCCAGCGGCTCCGGGGACTACGAGCAGTACTTC. Its protein product is CASGSGDYEQYF.

CDR3 nucleotide sequence: TGTGCCAGCAGCTCCGGGACAGGAGTCTACGAGCAGTACTTC. It translates to CASSSGTGVYEQYF. The chain uses TRBV13 and TRBJ2-7, with TRBD1 matching 8 bases. CDR1 is PRHDT, CDR2 FYEKMQ, per germline (reference sequence). The CDR3 loop spans 14 amino acids. With V trimmed by 4 bases and J by 3 bases, 5 bases remained unmatched.

The chain employs TRBV30 and TRBJ1-5, with D perhaps TRBD1 (6 bases). Trimming removed 4 bases from V and 3 bases from J, with 10 bases in between. CDR3 length: 13 residues. Germline values: CDR1 GTSNPN, CDR2 SVGIG (reference sequence). As DNA, the CDR3 is TGTGCCTGGAATGGACAGTCCAATCAGCCCCAGCATTTT. Amino acids: CAWNGQSNQPQHF.

V is TRBV28 and J is TRBJ2-1; weak D call: TRBD1 (6 bases). V gave up 0 bases and J gave up 12 bases, with 9 bases separating them. Germline V gives CDR1 MDHEN, CDR2 SYDVKM. The CDR3 is 12 amino acids. The CDR3 coding sequence is TGTGCCAGCAGTTTATGGAAACAGGGGCAGTTCTTC. It yields the protein CASSLWKQGQFF.